Given below is one TCR beta chain in context. Trimming removed 2 bases from V and 7 bases from J; junction bases left unmatched: 4. CDR3 length: 16 amino acids. Germline V CDR1 and CDR2: SNHLY, FYNNEI. This sample stems from a study of cytomegalovirus exposure and HLA in healthy donors. 13 Jbeta primers and 60 Vbeta primers were used for the PCR. The assay was immunoSEQ multiplex PCR, and TCRdb's table has in-frame clones only and misses some. The sample holds some 180,000 clones, roughly three quarters seen once. Sequencing used PBMCs. This sequence joins TRBV2 and TRBJ2-2; 13 bases fit TRBD2. This clonotype was sampled from a woman aged 25 to 39 in good health and CMV-seropositive. In DNA form, the CDR3 reads TGTGCCAGCAGTGAAACTAGCGGGGGGGCTGGCGGGGAGCTGTTTTTT. It is translated as CASSETSGGAGGELFF.